This T cell receptor beta chain comes out of a study of blood T cell repertoires in COVID-19. Study-level information: From T cells, B-cell-depleted T cells, or PBMCs came the material, which was cDNA or gDNA.

With V trimmed by 7 bases and J by 0 bases, 3 bases remained unmatched. The CDR3 extends over 14 amino acids. CDR1 and CDR2 (germline): SEHNR, FQNEAQ (reference sequence). The authors' processing: Reference gene primer amplification in the assay estimated nucleated cell counts. Here immunoSEQ multiplex PCR was the method, and the copy in TCRdb shows in-frame clones only, minus some. The DNA gave D and trimming, while V, J and clone size come from that table. This sample yields about 52,000 clones, of which roughly 87% are seen a single time; roughly 15% belongs to the top ten. The chain carries TRBV7-9 and TRBJ2-7, with 10 bases identical to TRBD2. Sequencing was carried out using peripheral blood. The origin of this receptor is a human donor with active COVID-19. The donor label of this sample is uncertain. This chain's CDR3 is CASNSGGSSYEQYF. In nucleotides, the CDR3 is TGTGCCAGCAATAGCGGGGGGTCCTCCTACGAGCAGTACTTC. The variable domain in full, with the rest retrieved from reference TRBV7-9 and TRBJ2-7, is DTGVSQNPRHKITKRGQNVTFRCDPISEHNRLYWYRQTLGQGPEFLTYFQNEAQLEKSRLLSDRFSAERPKGSFSTLEIQRTEQGDSAMYLCASNSGGSSYEQYFGPGTRLTVT.